This is a list of T cell receptor beta chains from one sample in a study of shared clonotypes between healthy human individuals. Measured with immunoSEQ multiplex PCR; TCRdb has only the in-frame clones, and not every one. The table lists over 2 million clones, around 92% of them singletons. The source material was naive CD4+ T cells from PBMCs. These receptors all stem from a man between 18 and 29 years old in good health. Some clones in this sample may be carry-over from other donors' samples. Both conserved end residues are part of each CDR3. D genes are given only for firm matches. Clone size is shown for a subset of rows, as once, few, many or a class of expanded clone.

TRBJ1-4 TRBV18 NA NA CASSSRRRFPSNEKLFF TGTGCCAGCTCATCCCGACGGAGATTTCCTTCTAATGAAAAACTGTTTTTT
TRBJ2-5 TRBV2 TRBD1 NA CASRDRRYQETQYF TGTGCCAGCAGGGACAGGCGGTACCAAGAGACCCAGTACTTC
TRBJ2-5 TRBV5-1 NA NA CASSLQGLEETQYF TGCGCCAGCAGCTTGCAGGGGCTCGAGGAGACCCAGTACTTC
TRBJ1-1 TRBV25-1 NA NA CASSESPSKQGYNTEAFF TGTGCCAGCAGTGAATCCCCCTCTAAACAGGGATACAACACTGAAGCTTTCTTT
TRBJ1-5 TRBV6-5 NA once CASSYSVTGQPQHF TGTGCCAGCAGTTACTCCGTTACGGGGCAGCCCCAGCATTTT
TRBJ2-1 TRBV7-3 NA NA CASAGNNEQFF TGTGCCAGCGCAGGGAACAATGAGCAGTTCTTC
TRBJ2-1 TRBV15 NA once CATSRDREQFF TGTGCCACCAGCAGAGATCGGGAGCAGTTCTTC
TRBJ2-1 TRBV7-8 TRBD2 NA CASRRTSGTMHHDEQFF TGTGCCAGCAGACGGACTAGCGGGACCATGCATCACGATGAGCAGTTCTTC
TRBJ2-5 TRBV7-9 NA NA CASSFGGGETQYF TGTGCCAGCAGCTTTGGAGGGGGAGAGACCCAGTACTTC
TRBJ1-1 TRBV6-5 NA NA CASSYSGVPEAFF TGTGCCAGCAGTTACTCCGGTGTCCCTGAAGCTTTCTTT
TRBJ2-3 TRBV5-6 NA NA CASSSTRLAATQYF TGTGCCAGCAGCTCCACTAGACTCGCGGCTACGCAGTATTTT
TRBJ1-2 TRBV30 NA NA CAWRWGPSGYTF TGTGCCTGGAGATGGGGGCCGAGTGGCTACACCTTC
TRBJ2-1 TRBV11-2 NA NA CASSPLSSYNEQFF TGTGCCAGCAGCCCACTTAGCTCCTACAATGAGCAGTTCTTC
TRBJ2-2 TRBV12-5 NA once CASGAQGTGELFF TGTGCTAGTGGTGCGCAGGGCACCGGGGAGCTGTTTTTT
TRBJ1-1 TRBV6-5 NA once CASSYEIGGGTEAFF TGTGCCAGCAGTTACGAAATTGGAGGGGGAACTGAAGCTTTCTTT
TRBJ2-1 TRBV9 TRBD1 NA CASSAGTGTSSYNEQFF TGTGCCAGCAGCGCCGGGACAGGGACGAGCTCCTACAATGAGCAGTTCTTC
TRBJ2-7 TRBV7-8 TRBD1 NA CASSPGQGREQYF TGTGCCAGCAGCCCAGGACAGGGCCGCGAGCAGTACTTC
TRBJ2-6 TRBV27 TRBD2 NA CASSPTSGVGANVLTF TGTGCCAGCAGCCCGACTAGCGGGGTAGGGGCCAACGTCCTGACTTTC
TRBJ1-5 TRBV7-8 NA NA CASSLDGNSNQPQHF TGTGCCAGCAGCTTAGACGGCAATAGCAATCAGCCCCAGCATTTT
TRBJ1-6 TRBV9 NA NA CASSLGSSYNSPLHF TGTGCCAGCAGCCTCGGGAGCTCCTATAATTCACCCCTCCACTTT
TRBJ1-2 TRBV21-1 NA NA CASSKSPRDFVVVYGYTF TGTGCCAGCAGCAAAAGCCCCCGGGATTTTGTAGTAGTCTATGGCTACACCTTC
TRBJ2-1 TRBV7-2 TRBD2 NA CASSQGLAGGPWFF TGTGCCAGCAGCCAGGGACTAGCGGGAGGTCCTTGGTTCTTC
TRBJ2-1 TRBV29-1 NA once CSGRGGTGYNEQFF TGCAGCGGGAGGGGGGGGACCGGCTACAATGAGCAGTTCTTC
TRBJ1-1 TRBV6-1 NA NA CASSEHMNTEAFF TGTGCCAGCAGTGAACACATGAACACTGAAGCTTTCTTT
TRBJ1-5 TRBV5-1 NA NA CASSSDPGGNQPQHF TGCGCCAGCAGCTCGGATCCCGGAGGCAATCAGCCCCAGCATTTT
TRBJ2-4 TRBV7-3 NA NA CASSPRGGMSAKNIQYF TGTGCCAGCAGCCCTCGAGGGGGTATGTCGGCCAAAAACATTCAGTACTTC
TRBJ2-3 TRBV19 NA NA CASSPKTIRTDTQYF TGTGCCAGTAGTCCGAAGACTATCCGCACAGATACGCAGTATTTT
TRBJ1-5 TRBV7-2 NA NA CASSLGINSNQPQHF TGTGCCAGCAGCTTGGGCATTAATAGCAATCAGCCCCAGCATTTT
TRBJ2-7 TRBV28 TRBD1 NA CASSPYFGTAQRDYEQYF TGTGCCAGCAGTCCGTACTTCGGGACAGCACAACGCGACTACGAGCAGTACTTC
TRBJ2-5 TRBV9 NA NA CASSADGGGAETQYF TGTGCCAGCAGCGCCGATGGTGGAGGTGCAGAGACCCAGTACTTC
TRBJ1-1 TRBV14 TRBD1 once CASSRHSGGGAEASF TGTGCCAGCAGCCGACACTCAGGGGGGGGTGCTGAAGCTTCCTTT